The clone carrying this T cell receptor beta chain was seen more than once but under ten times. The antigen is undetermined. The source of the sample is a study of T cells after yellow fever vaccination. The study, taken as a whole, reports: Most primary-vaccination clones recurred post-booster (approximately 96% CD4, about 90% CD8).

Via MiXCR, TCRdb re-called the 5' RACE reads, giving one row per CDR3 protein. The sample has fewer than 450,000 distinct CDR3 sequences, about 7.8% seen once. This TCR was sampled from a man in his late teens or twenties who received the YFV17D yellow fever vaccine. The sequencing used PBMCs, collected around 45 days after the first yellow fever vaccination.

The CDR3 coding sequence is TGTGCCAGCAGCTCGACGCGACAGGCGGGTACCTATGGCTACACCTTC. Translation: CASSSTRQAGTYGYTF. V and J are TRBV5-6 and TRBJ1-2; perhaps TRBD1 as D (6 bases). Germline V lookup: CDR1 SGHDT, CDR2 YYEEEE. Deletions cut 3 bases from V and 4 bases from J, with 19 bases between. The length of the CDR3 is 16 residues.